A selection of T cell receptor beta chains follows, all from one sample in a study of shared clonotypes between healthy human individuals. TCRdb's copy holds only in-frame clones and misses some; the assay was immunoSEQ multiplex PCR. This sample yields about 180,000 clones, of which just under 95% are seen a single time; 0.067% belongs to the top ten. Sequenced sample: naive CD4+ T cells sorted from blood. These receptors originate from a woman in her thirties in good health. CDR3s include the opening cysteine and the closing phenylalanine or tryptophan. A D gene is named only where the DNA matches it firmly. A row's size may be missing; if present it is once, few, many or a size class.

V	size	J	D	DNA	CDR3
TRBV11-2	.	TRBJ2-1	TRBD2	TGTGCCAGCAGCTCGGCCGAGGGTAGCGGGAGTCTCTCCTACAATGAGCAGTTCTTC	CASSSAEGSGSLSYNEQFF
TRBV9	.	TRBJ2-7	TRBD1	TGTGCCAGCAGCGTAGGTCCCGACAGGGACCAACTGGGCTACGAGCAGTACTTC	CASSVGPDRDQLGYEQYF
TRBV6-4	.	TRBJ1-2	.	TGTGCCTTACGATGGGACTCGCGAGGGGGCTACACCTTC	CALRWDSRGGYTF
TRBV6-6	.	TRBJ1-1	.	TGTGCCAGCAGTCCCTGGTCGAACACTGAAGCTTTCTTT	CASSPWSNTEAFF
TRBV27	.	TRBJ2-3	.	TGTGCCAGCAGTATACACCCGAGCACAGATACGCAGTATTTT	CASSIHPSTDTQYF
TRBV29-1	.	TRBJ2-7	TRBD1	TGCAGCGTTGAGGGCCCCAGCGGGACAGGGTACGTGCAGTACTTC	CSVEGPSGTGYVQYF
TRBV27	.	TRBJ2-5	.	TGTGCCAGCAGTGTTTCTGGGTGGGAGACCCAGTACTTC	CASSVSGWETQYF
TRBV28	.	TRBJ1-2	TRBD1	TGTGCCAGCACCCCTTCCGGGACAGGGCGGTTGGGCTACACCTTC	CASTPSGTGRLGYTF
TRBV7-7	.	TRBJ2-1	.	TGTGCCAGCAGCTTAGAAGTAATTGGTGAGCAGTTCTTC	CASSLEVIGEQFF
TRBV10-1	.	TRBJ2-7	.	TGCGCCAGCAGTGAGTCTGGTCTAGGCGGGATGGGGTACGAGCAGTACTTC	CASSESGLGGMGYEQYF
TRBV20-1	once	TRBJ1-2	.	TGCAGTGCCCCGAGGATGGAGGGCTACACCTTC	CSAPRMEGYTF
TRBV6-6	.	TRBJ1-5	TRBD1	TGTGCCAGCAGTCGGGGGACAGGGGTCGATCAGCCCCAGCATTTT	CASSRGTGVDQPQHF
TRBV28	once	TRBJ2-7	TRBD1	TGTGCCAGCGCAGGGGGCGCCTACGAGCAGTACTTC	CASAGGAYEQYF
TRBV28	.	TRBJ2-3	.	TGTGCCAGCAGCACAACCGACAATACGCAGTATTTT	CASSTTDNTQYF
TRBV6-5	.	TRBJ2-7	.	TGTGCCAGCACCTCAGACAGCTCCTACGAGCAGTACTTC	CASTSDSSYEQYF
TRBV4-1	.	TRBJ1-5	.	TGCGCCAGCAGCCAAGATTGGAGGGGCTCGGGACAGCCCCAGCATTTT	CASSQDWRGSGQPQHF
TRBV30	.	TRBJ2-6	.	TGTGCCTGGACCGGTGTCTCTGGGGCCAACGTCCTGACTTTC	CAWTGVSGANVLTF
TRBV5-1	.	TRBJ2-1	.	TGCGCCAGCAGCTTGTTCGGACAGTCAGGAGGGTACAATGAGCAGTTCTTC	CASSLFGQSGGYNEQFF
TRBV19	.	TRBJ2-7	.	TGTGCCAGTAGTATCGCCGGGTCTGGGTCCTACGAGCAGTACTTC	CASSIAGSGSYEQYF
TRBV10-2	.	TRBJ2-7	.	TGCGCCAGCAGGGACGGATACTACGAGCAGTACTTC	CASRDGYYEQYF